Each of the 14 T cell receptor beta chains below was sequenced from the same sample in a study of beta chain features in type 1 diabetes. These receptors are not linked to any known antigen. Study-level findings and limits: Type 1 diabetes patients showed a moderate but significant shortening of TCRB CDR3s in all four CD4+ subsets.

All of the isolated RNA was reverse transcribed, so expressed TCRB transcripts were sequenced. Sequenced by immunoSEQ multiplex PCR; TCRdb stores in-frame clones only, minus some. The sample holds roughly 400,000 clones, around 10% seen once. The specimen sequenced was central memory CD4+ T cells from blood. The receptors derive from a man younger than 45 with type 1 diabetes.

This clone turned up a few times. The chain joins TRBV7-9 to TRBJ2-2; weak D call: TRBD1 (6 bases). The germline V gene encodes CDR1 SEHNR and CDR2 FQNEAQ (reference sequence). The V gene lost 5 bases and the J gene lost 8 bases, with 15 bases spanning the gap. The CDR3 has 14 amino acids. The CDR3 loop reads CASSPRGTVGELFF. The CDR3 bases are TGTGCCAGCAGCCCCAGGGGCACGGTGGGGGAGCTGTTTTTT.

This clone was found many times. The rearrangement joins TRBV28 to TRBJ2-1, with 10 nucleotides matching TRBD2. The germline V gene has CDR1 MDHEN and CDR2 SYDVKM. This CDR3 region has 15 residues. With V trimmed by 8 bases and J by 4 bases, 8 bases remained unmatched. CDR3 DNA sequence: TGTGCCAGCGGAAAGGGACTAGCGTTATACAATGAGCAGTTCTTC. Protein sequence: CASGKGLALYNEQFF.

This clone was observed a few times. The rearrangement uses TRBV5-1 and TRBJ1-2; TRBD1 might be the D (5 bases). The germline V gene has CDR1 SGHRS and CDR2 YFSETQ. The CDR3 is 16 amino acids. The V gene lost 4 bases and the J gene lost 7 bases, with 23 bases spanning the gap. This CDR3 is CASSLSGGSPVAGYTF. As DNA, the CDR3 is TGCGCCAGCAGCCTTTCCGGGGGGTCTCCCGTCGCTGGCTACACCTTC.

The chain uses TRBV6-1 and TRBJ2-7, with 9 bases matching TRBD1. CDR3 size: 15 residues. With V trimmed by 6 bases and J by 1 base, 7 bases remained unmatched. Per the germline V gene, CDR1 is MNHNS and CDR2 is SASEGT. CDR3 protein: CASSLGQGLSYEQYF. DNA for the CDR3: TGTGCCAGCAGCCTTGGACAGGGGTTGTCCTACGAGCAGTACTTC.

There are a few counts of this clone. The V call is TRBV5-6, the J call TRBJ2-1; TRBD1 matches 9 bases. Germline lookup yields CDR1 SGHDT and CDR2 YYEEEE. V was clipped by 0 bases and J by 4 bases; unmatched bases: 5. This CDR3 comprises 16 residues. The CDR3 loop reads CASSLDKGQGYNEQFF. CDR3 DNA: TGTGCCAGCAGCTTGGATAAGGGACAGGGTTACAATGAGCAGTTCTTC.

This clone appeared a few times. The rearrangement joins TRBV7-9 to TRBJ1-1; D perhaps matches TRBD1 (5 bases). Between the trimmed V and J ends, which lost 5 bases and 3 bases, there was a span of 13 bases. CDR3 length equals 14 residues. CDR1 is SEHNR, CDR2 FQNEAQ, per germline (reference sequence). The CDR3 DNA reads as TGTGCCAGCAGCCTGTCCGGGGGTGACACTGAAGCTTTCTTT. Its protein is CASSLSGGDTEAFF.

Details on this clone: The sample carries other DNA sequences with the same CDR3. V usage is TRBV7-9 and J usage is TRBJ2-2, with TRBD1 identical over 10 bases. CDR1 and CDR2 from the germline V gene are SEHNR and FQNEAQ (reference sequence). Trimming at V came to 5 bases and at J to 5 bases, leaving 2 bases not matched to a gene. The CDR3 has 14 amino acids. CDR3 in amino acids: CASSRQGATGELFF. In nucleotides, the CDR3 is TGTGCCAGCAGCCGACAGGGGGCTACCGGGGAGCTGTTTTTT.

This clone appeared many times. The chain uses TRBV5-1 and TRBJ1-1; tentative D call: TRBD1 (5 bases). Germline-derived CDR1 and CDR2 are SGHRS and YFSETQ. Deletions cut 0 bases from V and 11 bases from J, with 11 bases between. The CDR3 spans 12 residues. Here the CDR3 DNA reads TGCGCCAGCAGCTTGGATGGGACTGTGGCTTTCTTT. It translates to CASSLDGTVAFF.

Comment on this clone: A far larger clone lies a single base away; this is likely a read error. The chain is built from TRBV30 and TRBJ2-4; the D gene could be TRBD1 or TRBD2 (6 bases each). This CDR3 is 17 amino acids long. Trimming removed 7 bases from V and 2 bases from J, with 24 bases in between. Germline CDR1 is GTSNPN and CDR2 is SVGIG (reference sequence). As DNA, the CDR3 is TGTGCCTTGGCTAGGGGGGTCTACAGAGGGACCAAAAACATTCAGTACTTC. Residues: CALARGVYRGTKNIQYF. The full variable domain, its missing parts supplied by reference TRBV30 and TRBJ2-4, is SQTIHQWPATLVQPVGSPLSLECTVEGTSNPNLYWYRQAAGRGLQLLFYSVGIGQISSEVPQNLSASRPQDRQFILSSKKLLLSDSGFYLCALARGVYRGTKNIQYFGAGTRLSVL.

A few counts support this clone. The J gene is TRBJ2-2, the V gene TRBV6-1, with D perhaps matching TRBD1 (5 bases). Germline CDR1 reads MNHNS; CDR2 reads SASEGT. Trimming cost V 4 bases and J 5 bases, with 14 bases left between them. CDR3 size: 15 residues. The CDR3, as DNA: TGTGCCAGCAGTGGTCGAGACAGATTTACCGGGGAGCTGTTTTTT. Translation: CASSGRDRFTGELFF.

This chain connects TRBV2 to TRBJ2-7; TRBD1 aligns across 8 bases. J lost 3 bases, V lost 4 bases, and 2 bases had no gene match. Germline lookup yields CDR1 SNHLY and CDR2 FYNNEI. The CDR3 consists of 13 residues. The DNA of the CDR3 is TGTGCCAGCAGTGGGACAGGGAACTACGAGCAGTACTTC. Protein: CASSGTGNYEQYF.

The sample holds a few counts of this clone. The rearrangement links TRBV18 to TRBJ1-4; possible D gene TRBD1, 5 bases. The V end was cut by 3 bases, the J end by 7 bases, with 12 bases between. Germline CDR1 KGHSH, CDR2 LQKENI. The CDR3 is made up of 14 amino acids. The CDR3 loop reads CASSPSGAGEKLFF. Here the CDR3 DNA reads TGTGCCAGCTCACCTTCTGGGGCGGGTGAAAAACTGTTTTTT.

The chain uses TRBV11-3 and TRBJ1-5, with D unresolved. Trimming shortened V by 1 base and J by 7 bases, and 8 bases separated the two germline ends. CDR1 is SGHNT and CDR2 is YENEEA in the germline V gene. The CDR3 contains 13 residues. CDR3 DNA: TGTGCCAGCAGCTTAGGGGGAGAACAGCCCCAGCATTTT. This codes for CASSLGGEQPQHF.

The rearrangement joins TRBV7-2 to TRBJ2-2, with D uncertain. CDR3 length: 15 amino acids. V lost 5 bases, J lost 5 bases, and 15 bases lay in between. Germline CDR1 SGHTA, CDR2 FQGNSA. CDR3 DNA: TGTGCCAGCAGCCTGACGGTCTTTGGAACCGGGGAGCTGTTTTTT. This encodes CASSLTVFGTGELFF.